This record covers a single T cell receptor beta chain. What it binds is unknown. J lost 10 bases, V lost 3 bases, and 7 bases had no gene match. Germline V gives CDR1 LNHDA, CDR2 SQIVND (reference sequence). The CDR3 is 14 residues long. The data were obtained in a study of T cell clonotyping in hematopoietic cell transplantation. Produced via immunoSEQ multiplex PCR; TCRdb's table is partial and in-frame only. The sample records over 8,000 clones, roughly 79% being singletons. Study findings and constraints: After transplant, recipient diversity fell while pathologically expanded clonotypes grew through day 180. Broader posttransplant TCR repertoire diversity was predicted by graft donor and pretransplant recipient Inverse Simpson Index values.

The material sequenced was peripheral blood mononuclear cells, taken 180 days after allogeneic stem cell transplant. The receptor's source is a female patient aged 50-60 years who had an allogeneic stem cell transplant from an unrelated donor, so the T cells may come from the graft donor. Some clones in this sample may be carry-over from other donors' samples. The chain is built from TRBV19 and TRBJ1-1; 11 bases line up with TRBD1. The CDR3 DNA reads TGTGCCAGTAGTATCTGGGGACAGGGGGGTTCAGCTTTCTTT. Its translation is CASSIWGQGGSAFF.